Sequencing of this T cell receptor beta chain was carried out in a study of PD-1 blockade in mismatch repair-deficient tumors. The trim removed 0 bases at V and 5 bases at J, leaving 9 bases unmatched. From germline, CDR1 is GTSNPN and CDR2 SVGIG (reference sequence). The CDR3 is 15 residues long. Some clones are missing from TCRdb's copy, which holds only in-frame ones; the method was immunoSEQ multiplex PCR. The sample holds tens of thousands of clones; over 80% are singletons and the top ten take around 20%. The chain uses TRBV30 and TRBJ2-5; TRBD1 matches at 7 bases. The TCR originated in an adult with mismatch repair-deficient cancer. The source material was peripheral blood, sampled 12 weeks after starting pembrolizumab. Here the CDR3 reads CAWSVTGTRWETQYF. CDR3 DNA sequence: TGTGCCTGGAGTGTGACAGGGACCAGGTGGGAGACCCAGTACTTC.